This record concerns one TCR beta chain sequence. The antigen is undetermined. Subsets obtained from CD4+ cells comprised CD45RA+ naive and CD45RA-negative memory cells. This record belongs to a study of shared clonotypes between healthy human individuals. Study in general: Three plates each covered CD4 naive and memory; CD8 naive two, CD8 memory one.

Repertoires were generated with immunoSEQ multiplex PCR, while TCRdb's copy carries only in-frame clones and drops some. This table holds some 1.4 million clones, roughly 96% found once. Findings of the study overall: Naive CD4 clonotypes overlapped across a few donors at roughly 4.5%.

The source material was naive CD4+ T cells sorted from blood. Subset given: CD45RA+ positively selected. This TCR was recovered from a man aged 30-40 years in good health.

In DNA, the CDR3 is TGTGCCAGCAGTTACTGGCCCGGGACCTCCACCGGGGAGCTGTTTTTT. Protein sequence: CASSYWPGTSTGELFF. The chain uses TRBV6-5 and TRBJ2-2; D tentatively reads TRBD1 or TRBD2 (5 bases each). V lost 1 base and J lost 4, with 13 bases in between. Germline CDR1 MNHEY, CDR2 SVGAGI. The CDR3 is 16 residues long.